The 5 T cell receptor beta chains listed next were all sequenced from one sample in a study of OX40 agonist ivuxolimab in advanced cancers. Profiled with immunoSEQ multiplex PCR; TCRdb holds only in-frame clones, not every one. Of tens of thousands of clones listed, 88% are singletons. The source was CD4+ or CD8+ T cells sorted from blood, collected in a trial of the OX40 agonist ivuxolimab. The receptor source for this set is an adult with an advanced solid tumor such as melanoma, head and neck, liver or kidney cancer.

The chain combines TRBV27 with TRBJ1-6; D not resolved. The CDR3 is 15 residues long. Trimming took off 5 bases at V and 0 bases at J, with 8 bases between the two ends. Germline CDR1 and CDR2: MNHEY and SMNVEV (reference sequence). CDR3 protein: CASSPRSSYNSPLHF. The CDR3 coding sequence is TGTGCCAGCAGTCCAAGGAGCTCCTATAATTCACCCCTCCACTTT.

J is TRBJ2-1 and V is TRBV27, with 7 nucleotides matching TRBD2. This CDR3 is built from 16 residues. J gave up 3 bases and V 8 bases, and 13 bases lay outside the gene matches. Germline V lookup: CDR1 MNHEY, CDR2 SMNVEV (reference sequence). The CDR3 DNA reads as TGTGCCAGCGGACATGGGACTACCTCTGGCTACAATGAGCAGTTCTTC. Translation gives CASGHGTTSGYNEQFF.

The chain uses TRBV9 and TRBJ2-3; TRBD2 matches 7 bases. The CDR3 is 17 residues long. The V gene end was trimmed by 0 bases and the J gene end by 5 bases; junction bases not matched to a gene: 12. Germline V lookup: CDR1 SGDLS, CDR2 YYNGEE. The CDR3 here is CASSVDPPGGSLDTQYF. CDR3 DNA sequence: TGTGCCAGCAGCGTAGATCCCCCAGGCGGGAGCTTAGATACGCAGTATTTT.

The chain links TRBV19 to TRBJ2-3, with D possibly matching TRBD1 (6 bases). The V end was cut by 3 bases, the J end by 4 bases, with 8 bases between. The CDR3 contains 13 residues. Germline V CDR1 and CDR2: LNHDA, SQIVND (reference sequence). The CDR3 DNA follows: TGTGCCAGTAGTATCCAGGGGTCAGATACGCAGTATTTT. Translated: CASSIQGSDTQYF.

The chain couples TRBV6-4 to TRBJ2-1; D gene ambiguous. CDR3 length equals 13 residues. The germline V gene has CDR1 MRHNA and CDR2 SNTAGT. V lost 3 bases to trimming and J lost 3 bases, with 6 bases between them. The CDR3 nucleotides are TGTGCCAGCAGTGATGGCTACTACAATGAGCAGTTCTTC. Protein product: CASSDGYYNEQFF.